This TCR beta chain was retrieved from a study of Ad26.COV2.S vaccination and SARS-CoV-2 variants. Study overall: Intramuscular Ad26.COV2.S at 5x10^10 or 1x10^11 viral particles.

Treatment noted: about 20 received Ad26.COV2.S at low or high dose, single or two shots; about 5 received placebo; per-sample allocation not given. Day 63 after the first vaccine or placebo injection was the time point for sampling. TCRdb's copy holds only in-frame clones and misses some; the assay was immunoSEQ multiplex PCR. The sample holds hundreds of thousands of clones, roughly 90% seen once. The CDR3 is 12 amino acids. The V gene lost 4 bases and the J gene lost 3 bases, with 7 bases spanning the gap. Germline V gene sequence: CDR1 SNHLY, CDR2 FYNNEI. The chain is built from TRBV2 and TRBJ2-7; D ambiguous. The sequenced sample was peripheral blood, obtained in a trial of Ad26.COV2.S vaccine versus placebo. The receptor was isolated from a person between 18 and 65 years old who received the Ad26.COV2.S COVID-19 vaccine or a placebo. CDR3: CASSVFVYEQYF. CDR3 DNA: TGTGCCAGCAGTGTCTTCGTCTACGAGCAGTACTTC.